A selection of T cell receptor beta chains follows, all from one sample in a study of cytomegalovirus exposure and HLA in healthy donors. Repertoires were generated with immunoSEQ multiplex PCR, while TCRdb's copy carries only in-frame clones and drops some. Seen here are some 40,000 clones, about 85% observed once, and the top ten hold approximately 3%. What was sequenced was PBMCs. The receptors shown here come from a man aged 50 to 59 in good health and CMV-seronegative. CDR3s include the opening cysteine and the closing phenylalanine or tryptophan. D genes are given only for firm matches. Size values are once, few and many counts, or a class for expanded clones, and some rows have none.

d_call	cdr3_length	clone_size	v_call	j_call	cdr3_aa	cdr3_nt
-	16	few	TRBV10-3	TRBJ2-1	CAISVGQEGLYNEQFF	TGTGCCATCAGTGTTGGCCAGGAGGGCCTATACAATGAGCAGTTCTTC
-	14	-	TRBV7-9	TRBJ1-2	CASSLSPNNYGYTF	TGTGCCAGCAGCTTGTCACCTAATAACTATGGCTACACCTTC
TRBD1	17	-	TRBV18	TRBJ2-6	CASSPRDRGTGANVLTF	TGTGCCAGCTCACCACGGGACAGGGGGACCGGGGCCAACGTCCTGACTTTC
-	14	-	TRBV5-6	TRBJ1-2	CASSLIHGVYGYTF	TGTGCCAGCAGCTTGATTCACGGGGTTTATGGCTACACCTTC
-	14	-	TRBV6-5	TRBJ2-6	CASRQGSGANVLTF	TGTGCCAGCAGACAGGGATCTGGGGCCAACGTCCTGACTTTC
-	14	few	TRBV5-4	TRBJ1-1	CASSTKEGVTEAFF	TGTGCCAGCAGCACCAAAGAGGGGGTCACTGAAGCTTTCTTT
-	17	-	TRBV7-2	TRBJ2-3	CASSGPISGLSTDTQYF	TGTGCCAGCAGCGGCCCTATCAGCGGACTTAGCACAGATACGCAGTATTTT
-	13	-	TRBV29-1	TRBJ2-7	CSVGSGEDYEQYF	TGCAGCGTTGGGTCAGGGGAAGACTACGAGCAGTACTTC
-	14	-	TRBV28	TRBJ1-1	CASSFSAGFTEAFF	TGTGCCAGCAGTTTTAGTGCCGGGTTCACTGAAGCTTTCTTT
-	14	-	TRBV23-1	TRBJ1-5	CASSQDQGYQPQHF	TGCGCCAGCAGTCAAGACCAGGGGTACCAGCCCCAGCATTTT
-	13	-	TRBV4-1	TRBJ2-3	CASSQDVETTQYF	TGCGCCAGCAGCCAAGATGTGGAGACCACGCAGTATTTT
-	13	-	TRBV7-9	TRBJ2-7	CSSTPGDSYEQYF	TGTTCCAGCACCCCCGGAGACAGCTACGAGCAGTACTTC
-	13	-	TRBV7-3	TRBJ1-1	CASSLWQNTEAFF	TGTGCCAGCAGCTTATGGCAGAACACTGAAGCTTTCTTT
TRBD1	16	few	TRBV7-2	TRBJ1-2	CASSSGQGPAGGGYTF	TGTGCCAGCAGCTCGGGACAGGGCCCTGCCGGGGGTGGCTACACCTTC
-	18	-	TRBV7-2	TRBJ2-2	CASSFLGSRTAVPGELFF	TGTGCCAGCAGCTTCCTCGGTAGTCGTACAGCGGTGCCCGGGGAGCTGTTTTTT
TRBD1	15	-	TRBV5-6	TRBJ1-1	CASSFTGTGNTEAFF	TGTGCCAGCAGCTTCACCGGGACAGGGAACACTGAAGCTTTCTTT
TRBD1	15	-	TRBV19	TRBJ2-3	CASSMNRGRLDTQYF	TGTGCCAGTAGTATGAACAGGGGGCGCCTAGATACGCAGTATTTT
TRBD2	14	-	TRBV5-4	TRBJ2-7	CASSIAGGPYEQYF	TGTGCCAGCAGCATAGCGGGGGGCCCCTACGAGCAGTACTTC
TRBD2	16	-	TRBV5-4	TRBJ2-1	CASSLAGTSDNNEQFF	TGTGCCAGCAGCTTGGCCGGGACTAGCGACAACAATGAGCAGTTCTTC
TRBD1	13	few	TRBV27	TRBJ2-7	CASSPGTAYEQYF	TGTGCCAGCAGTCCCGGGACAGCCTACGAGCAGTACTTC
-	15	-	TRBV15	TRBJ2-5	CATSSLQVVGETQYF	TGTGCCACCAGCTCTTTACAGGTAGTCGGGGAGACCCAGTACTTC
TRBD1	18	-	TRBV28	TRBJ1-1	CASSPRTGEVKKNTEAFF	TGTGCCAGCAGTCCCCGGACAGGGGAGGTGAAGAAGAACACTGAAGCTTTCTTT
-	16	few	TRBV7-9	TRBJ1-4	CASSLGVAATNEKLFF	TGTGCCAGCAGCTTAGGGGTAGCAGCAACTAATGAAAAACTGTTTTTT
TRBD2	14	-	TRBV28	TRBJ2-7	CASTLGLAGYEQYF	TGTGCCAGCACCCTAGGACTAGCGGGATACGAGCAGTACTTC
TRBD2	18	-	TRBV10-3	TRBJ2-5	CAISERGEREWGKETQYF	TGTGCCATCAGTGAGAGAGGGGAGCGGGAGTGGGGAAAAGAGACCCAGTACTTC